This T cell receptor (beta chain) came from a study of OX40 agonist ivuxolimab in advanced cancers. Overall study context: Intravenous ivuxolimab at 0.01 to 10 mg/kg was given to patients every 2 weeks.

CDR1 is SGHTA, CDR2 FQGNSA, per germline. CDR3 length: 15 amino acids. With 1 base clipped from V and 4 bases from J, the junction kept 5 bases outside the gene matches. Profiled with immunoSEQ multiplex PCR; TCRdb holds only in-frame clones, not every one. This table holds 77,000 or so clones, roughly 93% found once. The specimen was CD4+ or CD8+ T cells sorted from blood, collected in a trial of the OX40 agonist ivuxolimab. The chain couples TRBV7-2 to TRBJ2-3; 7 nucleotides agree with TRBD2. The sequence was collected from an adult with an advanced solid tumor such as melanoma, head and neck, liver or kidney cancer. CDR3 nucleotides: TGTGCCAGCAGCTTAGTTTCCGCGGGGGCAGATACGCAGTATTTT. It translates to CASSLVSAGADTQYF. Using reference TRBV7-2 and TRBJ2-3 for the parts outside the CDR3, the full variable domain is GAGVSQSPSNKVTEKGKDVELRCDPISGHTALYWYRQSLGQGLEFLIYFQGNSAPDKSGLPSDRFSAERTGGSVSTLTIQRTQQEDSAVYLCASSLVSAGADTQYFGPGTRLTVL.